The next 17 T cell receptor beta chains were all read from a single sample in a study of shared clonotypes between healthy human individuals. Naive CD8 cells were CD45RO-negative, positively selected for CCR7, excluding terminally differentiated effector memory CD45RA+ cells. Sequencing was performed with immunoSEQ multiplex PCR; in TCRdb, only in-frame clones are kept and a portion is missing. The sample lists about 2 million clones, about 94% occurring once. Sequenced: naive CD8+ T cells sorted from blood. These receptors originate from a man younger than 35 in good health.

V gene TRBV11-2 combines with J gene TRBJ2-5; D not resolved. The CDR3 sequence is 16 residues long. Between the trimmed V and J ends, which lost 4 bases and 1 base, there was a span of 16 bases. Germline V gene sequence: CDR1 SGHAT, CDR2 FQNNGV. CDR3 sequence reads: CASSSGPTLGQETQYF. CDR3 nucleotide sequence: TGTGCCAGCAGCTCCGGACCTACCCTCGGCCAAGAGACCCAGTACTTC. The full variable domain, with the rest looked up from reference TRBV11-2 and TRBJ2-5, is EAGVAQSPRYKIIEKRQSVAFWCNPISGHATLYWYQQILGQGPKLLIQFQNNGVVDDSQLPKDRFSAERLKGVDSTLKIQPAKLEDSAVYLCASSSGPTLGQETQYFGPGTRLLVL.

The chain employs TRBV7-9 and TRBJ1-2; 8 nucleotides agree with TRBD1. Germline V CDR1 and CDR2: SEHNR, FQNEAQ (reference sequence). The CDR3 extends over 14 amino acids. Trimming at V came to 0 bases and at J to 12 bases, leaving 9 bases not matched to a gene. The CDR3 reads CASSLATGQGGDTF. In DNA, the CDR3 is TGTGCCAGCAGCTTAGCCACCGGACAGGGAGGGGACACCTTC.

The J gene is TRBJ1-3, the V gene TRBV5-1; D ambiguous. CDR1 is SGHRS and CDR2 is YFSETQ in the germline V gene. This CDR3 spans 17 amino acids. The V end was cut by 5 bases, the J end by 1 base, with 19 bases between. CDR3 in DNA: TGCGCCAGCAGTCGAGGTGTCGGCCCACCGTCTGGAAACACCATATATTTT. This sequence encodes CASSRGVGPPSGNTIYF.

As for this clone: Other nucleotide sequences in the sample specify the same CDR3. The V call is TRBV4-1, the J call TRBJ2-2; perhaps TRBD1 as D (5 bases). This CDR3 spans 13 amino acids. CDR1 is MGHRA and CDR2 is YSYEKL in the germline V gene. Trimming cost V 4 bases and J 4 bases, with 7 bases left between them. CDR3: CASSLQGTGELFF. CDR3 bases: TGCGCCAGCAGCCTGCAGGGCACCGGGGAGCTGTTTTTT.

The rearrangement joins TRBV5-6 to TRBJ2-5, with TRBD2 matching over 7 bases. This CDR3 contains 16 residues. V lost 0 bases to trimming and J lost 2 bases; unmatched junction nucleotides: 7. Germline V CDR1 and CDR2: SGHDT, YYEEEE. The CDR3 reads CASSLVFLAAQETQYF. Here the CDR3 DNA reads TGTGCCAGCAGCTTGGTTTTCCTAGCGGCACAAGAGACCCAGTACTTC.

This chain links TRBV27 with TRBJ1-4, with D possibly TRBD1 on 5 matching bases. V lost 6 bases and J 4 bases, leaving 12 bases between the germline ends. This CDR3 contains 14 residues. Germline V gene lookup returns CDR1 MNHEY and CDR2 SMNVEV (reference sequence). CDR3 loop: CASSLTDNNEKLFF. The DNA of the CDR3 is TGTGCCAGCAGCCTGACAGATAATAATGAAAAACTGTTTTTT.

A note on this clone: This sample also contains other DNA sequences that code for the same CDR3. The chain is built from TRBV7-9 and TRBJ2-7; TRBD1 matches 7 bases. CDR1 SEHNR and CDR2 FQNEAQ come from the germline V gene (reference sequence). This CDR3 contains 13 residues. The ends lost 6 bases at V and 3 bases at J; junction bases unmatched: 5. CDR3 protein: CASSSQGHYEQYF. Written as DNA, the CDR3 is TGTGCCAGCAGTTCACAGGGGCACTACGAGCAGTACTTC.

The rearrangement joins TRBV2 to TRBJ2-1; D gene unclear. The CDR3 spans 13 residues. Per germline, CDR1 SNHLY and CDR2 FYNNEI. Trimming shortened V by 10 bases and J by 3 bases, and 13 bases separated the two germline ends. This chain's CDR3 is CATTPGFYNEQFF. The CDR3, as DNA: TGTGCCACCACTCCCGGATTCTACAATGAGCAGTTCTTC.

The J gene is TRBJ2-5, the V gene TRBV6-5; 10 nucleotides match TRBD2. This CDR3 spans 15 amino acids. V lost 6 bases to trimming and J lost 2 bases; unmatched junction nucleotides: 6. Per germline, CDR1 MNHEY and CDR2 SVGAGI. CDR3 region: CASRLGLADQETQYF. As DNA, the CDR3 is TGTGCCAGCAGACTTGGACTAGCGGATCAAGAGACCCAGTACTTC.

The rearrangement uses TRBV7-9 and TRBJ2-7, with a tentative D call TRBD2 (6 bases). CDR3 length equals 14 residues. The V gene's germline CDR1 is SEHNR and CDR2 FQNEAQ (reference sequence). The V and J ends lost 5 bases and 0 bases respectively, with 11 bases between them. The CDR3 here is CASSPAGSSYEQYF. CDR3 DNA: TGTGCCAGCAGCCCCGCGGGGTCCTCCTACGAGCAGTACTTC.

The V call is TRBV5-5, the J call TRBJ1-2; TRBD1 is a possible D gene (5 bases). Looked up from germline, CDR1 is SGHKS and CDR2 is YYEKEE (reference sequence). Trimming left V 4 bases short and J 5 bases short, with 9 bases between. The CDR3 has 12 residues. CDR3 in DNA: TGTGCCAGCAGCCAGGGATTGTATGGCTACACCTTC. It yields the protein CASSQGLYGYTF.

Note on this clone: This sample also contains other DNA sequences that code for the same CDR3. J is TRBJ2-7 and V is TRBV6-5; D gene unclear. V lost 3 bases, J lost 0 bases, and 6 bases lay in between. Germline CDR1 MNHEY, CDR2 SVGAGI. There are 13 residues in the CDR3. The CDR3 is CASSYRASYEQYF. Written as DNA, the CDR3 is TGTGCCAGCAGTTATAGGGCCTCCTACGAGCAGTACTTC.

The chain has TRBV5-6 and TRBJ2-3; no clear D. The length of the CDR3 is 15 residues. The ends were cut back, 4 bases at V and 2 bases at J, with 14 bases in the middle. From germline, CDR1 is SGHDT and CDR2 YYEEEE. The CDR3 loop is CASSHGAYITDTQYF. DNA for the CDR3: TGTGCCAGCAGCCACGGTGCGTATATCACAGATACGCAGTATTTT. Supplemented by reference TRBV5-6 and TRBJ2-3, the full variable domain reads DAGVTQSPTHLIKTRGQQVTLRCSPKSGHDTVSWYQQALGQGPQFIFQYYEEEERQRGNFPDRFSGHQFPNYSSELNVNALLLGDSALYLCASSHGAYITDTQYFGPGTRLTVL.

Concerning this clone itself: The sample has other DNA sequences that encode this CDR3 too. The chain employs TRBV5-1 and TRBJ2-7; 8 nucleotides align to TRBD2. V lost 3 bases, J lost 1 base, and 3 bases stayed unmatched. Looked up from germline, CDR1 is SGHRS and CDR2 is YFSETQ. This CDR3 region has 14 residues. The DNA for the CDR3 is TGCGCCAGCAGCTACACTAGCGGTTCCTACGAGCAGTACTTC. Translating gives CASSYTSGSYEQYF. Drawing the rest from reference TRBV5-1 and TRBJ2-7, the complete variable domain is KAGVTQTPRYLIKTRGQQVTLSCSPISGHRSVSWYQQTPGQGLQFLFEYFSETQRNKGNFPGRFSGRQFSNSRSEMNVSTLELGDSALYLCASSYTSGSYEQYFGPGTRLTVT.

The chain joins TRBV28 to TRBJ1-6, with a weak D call TRBD1 (5 bases). CDR3 length equals 16 residues. Per the germline V gene, CDR1 is MDHEN and CDR2 is SYDVKM. With 2 bases removed from V and 8 bases from J, the gap between germline ends came to 16 bases. This chain's CDR3 is CASSLQGAIMDSPLHF. The CDR3 coding sequence is TGTGCCAGCAGTTTACAGGGAGCTATAATGGATTCACCCCTCCACTTT.

This sequence joins TRBV30 and TRBJ2-4; D gene unclear. CDR3 length: 16 amino acids. Germline values: CDR1 GTSNPN, CDR2 SVGIG (reference sequence). V lost 4 bases and J 1 base, leaving 17 bases between the germline ends. This CDR3 is CAWTNGNLGAKNIQYF. CDR3 DNA sequence: TGTGCCTGGACGAATGGGAATCTGGGGGCCAAAAACATTCAGTACTTC.

This sequence joins TRBV5-4 and TRBJ1-2; D might be TRBD1 (6 bases). The CDR3 extends over 13 amino acids. CDR1 is SGHNT, CDR2 YYREEE, per germline (reference sequence). V dropped 5 bases and J dropped 4 bases, with 12 bases sitting between them. In nucleotides, the CDR3 is TGTGCCAGCAGGATCGACAGGTCCTATGGCTACACCTTC. Its protein product is CASRIDRSYGYTF.